Each of the 16 T cell receptor beta chains below was sequenced from the same sample in a study of T cell responses to AZD1222 COVID-19 vaccine. Here immunoSEQ multiplex PCR was the method, and the copy in TCRdb shows in-frame clones only, minus some. The sample shows approximately 140,000 clones, more than 85% of them seen only once. Sequences were derived from peripheral blood, sampled 28 days after the second AZD1222 dose. Receptors originate from an adult who received the AZD1222 COVID-19 vaccine.

This sequence joins TRBV4-1 and TRBJ1-2; 10 bases are shared with TRBD1. This CDR3 has 14 residues. Germline CDR1 and CDR2: MGHRA and YSYEKL. The V gene end was trimmed by 2 bases and the J gene end by 8 bases; junction bases not matched to a gene: 5. CDR3 coding DNA: TGCGCCAGCAGCCAAACGACAGGGGGCTGGGGCTACACCTTC. Its protein is CASSQTTGGWGYTF.

The chain links TRBV28 to TRBJ2-3; 10 nucleotides agree with TRBD2. CDR1 MDHEN and CDR2 SYDVKM come from the germline V gene. The CDR3 has 16 residues. V gave up 4 bases and J gave up 7 bases; unmatched junction bases: 11. The CDR3 nucleotides read TGTGCCAGCAGTTCCACCCCGGGACTAGCGACCAATACGCAGTATTTT. Translation gives CASSSTPGLATNTQYF. The full variable domain, in which reference TRBV28 and TRBJ2-3 provide the parts outside the CDR3, is DVKVTQSSRYLVKRTGEKVFLECVQDMDHENMFWYRQDPGLGLRLIYFSYDVKMKEKGDIPEGYSVSREKKERFSLILESASTNQTSMYLCASSSTPGLATNTQYFGPGTRLTVL.

The rearrangement uses TRBV5-1 and TRBJ2-7; D might be TRBD1 (6 bases). Germline-derived CDR1 and CDR2 are SGHRS and YFSETQ. V gave up 4 bases and J gave up 5 bases, with 22 bases separating them. The CDR3 is made up of 16 amino acids. The CDR3 reads CASSPTLGGHPHEQYF. CDR3 DNA: TGCGCCAGCAGCCCCACCTTAGGGGGTCACCCCCACGAGCAGTACTTC.

The V and J genes are TRBV11-2 and TRBJ1-6; 9 bases line up with TRBD1. V lost 4 bases, J lost 9 bases, and 4 bases stayed unmatched. The CDR3 is 14 residues long. The germline gives CDR1 SGHAT, CDR2 FQNNGV. Written as DNA, the CDR3 is TGTGCCAGCAGCTCGGGGACAGGGACTTCACCCCTCCACTTT. It yields the protein CASSSGTGTSPLHF.

This sequence joins TRBV10-3 and TRBJ1-4; D remains ambiguous. This CDR3 has 15 residues. Germline CDR1 ENHRY, CDR2 SYGVKD. V lost 4 bases and J lost 0, with 9 bases in between. CDR3 sequence: CAISAQVATNEKLFF. CDR3 nucleotides: TGTGCCATCAGTGCTCAGGTTGCAACTAATGAAAAACTGTTTTTT.

The chain has TRBV28 and TRBJ1-2; weak D call: TRBD1 (5 bases). From germline, CDR1 is MDHEN and CDR2 SYDVKM. The CDR3 sequence is 15 residues long. With 5 bases removed from V and 4 bases from J, the gap between germline ends came to 17 bases. This chain's CDR3 is CASSTLDRSGYGYTF. The CDR3, as DNA: TGTGCCAGCAGTACCTTAGACAGATCCGGCTATGGCTACACCTTC.

The V call is TRBV5-1, the J call TRBJ2-1, with D maybe TRBD1 (6 bases). V lost 3 bases to trimming and J lost 5 bases, with 18 bases between them. The CDR3 spans 16 residues. Germline values: CDR1 SGHRS, CDR2 YFSETQ. Written as DNA, the CDR3 is TGCGCCAGCAGCTATACTAGGACAGAGATTAACAATGAGCAGTTCTTC. It encodes CASSYTRTEINNEQFF. The full variable domain, completed using reference TRBV5-1 and TRBJ2-1, is KAGVTQTPRYLIKTRGQQVTLSCSPISGHRSVSWYQQTPGQGLQFLFEYFSETQRNKGNFPGRFSGRQFSNSRSEMNVSTLELGDSALYLCASSYTRTEINNEQFFGPGTRLTVL.

The CDR3 DNA sequence: TGCGCCAGCAGCCCACCCGGACTAGCGGGACACAATGAGCAGTTCTTC. This gives the protein CASSPPGLAGHNEQFF. This sequence joins TRBV5-1 and TRBJ2-1; TRBD2 matches 12 bases. V was pared by 4 bases and J by 5 bases, with 7 bases of the junction left unmatched. CDR1 and CDR2 from the germline V gene are SGHRS and YFSETQ. This CDR3 contains 16 residues.

J is TRBJ2-2 and V is TRBV7-2, with 16 bases lining up with TRBD2. V was clipped by 5 bases and J by 5 bases; unmatched bases: 5. This CDR3 is built from 17 residues. Germline V CDR1 and CDR2: SGHTA, FQGNSA. The CDR3 is CASSPPGLAGGTGELFF. DNA for the CDR3: TGTGCCAGCAGCCCACCGGGACTAGCGGGAGGGACCGGGGAGCTGTTTTTT.

This rearrangement joins TRBV2 to TRBJ2-2; TRBD1 aligns across 7 bases. This CDR3 has 15 amino acids. The germline CDR1 and CDR2 sequences are SNHLY and FYNNEI. The trim removed 5 bases at V and 3 bases at J, leaving 6 bases unmatched. CDR3 DNA sequence: TGTGCCAGCAGTTCCGACAGGGCGTACACCGGGGAGCTGTTTTTT. It specifies CASSSDRAYTGELFF.

This clone was seen a single time. The V gene is TRBV5-8, the J gene TRBJ2-5, with 11 bases matching TRBD2. The CDR3 covers 17 residues. V lost 4 bases, J lost 3 bases, and 11 bases stayed unmatched. CDR1 is SGHTS, CDR2 YDEGEE, per germline. The chain's CDR3 is CASSDGLAGTFKETQYF. In DNA form, the CDR3 reads TGTGCCAGCAGCGATGGACTAGCGGGCACCTTTAAAGAGACCCAGTACTTC. Looking up the rest from reference TRBV5-8 and TRBJ2-5 gives the full variable domain: EAGVTQSPTHLIKTRGQQATLRCSPISGHTSVYWYQQALGLGLQFLLWYDEGEERNRGNFPPRFSGRQFPNYSSELNVNALELEDSALYLCASSDGLAGTFKETQYFGPGTRLLVL.

This chain uses TRBV27 with TRBJ2-5; D gene ambiguous. Trimming stripped 1 base from V and 2 bases from J, with 32 bases between. This CDR3 region has 22 residues. Germline V lookup: CDR1 MNHEY, CDR2 SMNVEV (reference sequence). The CDR3 DNA reads as TGTGCCAGCAGTTTATATCCCCCAATCCTCGGCGGAACCACCACTATACAAGAGACCCAGTACTTC. Protein sequence: CASSLYPPILGGTTTIQETQYF.

The rearrangement uses TRBV6-6 and TRBJ1-4; TRBD1 agrees at 11 bases. J lost 7 bases, V lost 4 bases, and 5 bases had no gene match. The germline V gene has CDR1 MNHNY and CDR2 SVGAGI (reference sequence). The CDR3 consists of 15 residues. The DNA for the CDR3 is TGTGCCAGCAGTTCCAGGGACAGGGGGGTTGAAAAACTGTTTTTT. It codes for CASSSRDRGVEKLFF.

The chain couples TRBV5-4 to TRBJ1-4; D possibly corresponds to TRBD1 (6 bases). This CDR3 contains 14 residues. Looked up from germline, CDR1 is SGHNT and CDR2 is YYREEE (reference sequence). V was cut by 0 bases and J by 5 bases, with 8 bases left in between. The CDR3 sequence: CASSLAGANEKLFF. The CDR3 DNA follows: TGTGCCAGCAGCTTGGCAGGGGCGAATGAAAAACTGTTTTTT.

J is TRBJ2-1 and V is TRBV3-1 (or the pseudogene TRBV3-2); 9 bases line up with TRBD1. Germline V gene lookup returns CDR1 LGHDT and CDR2 YNNKEL (reference sequence). This CDR3 contains 15 residues. V lost 4 bases and J lost 7; bases outside the gene matches: 8. The CDR3 loop reads CASSRDRGAKNEQFF. CDR3 bases: TGTGCCAGCAGCCGTGACAGGGGGGCCAAGAATGAGCAGTTCTTC.

The gene calls are TRBV5-4 and TRBJ1-3; no clear D. This CDR3 region has 14 residues. V shed 0 bases and J shed 4 bases, with 8 bases lying between them. CDR1 is SGHNT and CDR2 is YYREEE in the germline V gene (reference sequence). DNA of the CDR3: TGTGCCAGCAGCTTGGTGCCGGGAGGAAACACCATATATTTT. Translated: CASSLVPGGNTIYF.